This entry concerns a single T cell receptor (beta chain). Its antigen is still unknown. The sample is drawn from a study of identical twins. General study results and limits: Out-of-frame sharing of TCR alpha in monozygotic twins was underestimated by models.

A template switching step contributed a universal primer site, while unique molecular identifiers were present in the cDNA. TCRdb passed the 5' RACE reads through MiXCR, listing each CDR3 protein once. The sample has about 530,000 distinct CDR3 sequences, 12% to 15% seen once. Trimming removed 4 bases from V and 4 bases from J; junction bases left unmatched: 5. The CDR3 has 15 residues. Germline lookup yields CDR1 SGHRS and CDR2 YFSETQ. These records were also assigned to another study, of yellow fever vaccine responses in identical twins.

V usage is TRBV5-1 and J usage is TRBJ2-1, with 10 bases that match TRBD2. The TCR sequence derives from a woman in her late teens or twenties in good health. The sample taken for sequencing was CD4+ T cells sorted from blood. The CDR3 nucleotides are TGCGCCAGCAGCCCAGCTAGCGGGGGTTACAATGAGCAGTTCTTC. Translation gives CASSPASGGYNEQFF.